This T cell receptor (beta chain) appears in the sequencing data of a study of CD8 T cells in Susac syndrome. The wider study: Patients with Susac syndrome had blood drawn and were at that point therapy-naive, on corticosteroids, or on intravenous immunoglobulin alone. Study-wide points: The authors found no clonal expansion in Susac syndrome CD4+ T cell repertoires. The study recognized that the number of individuals in its TCR sequencing and HLA analysis was relatively small.

The CDR3 runs 13 residues. CDR1 and CDR2 from the germline V gene are GTSNPN and SVGIG (reference sequence). V lost 2 bases and J lost 5, with 10 bases in between. Random hexamers were used to reverse transcribe an amount of about 0.45 to 1 ug RNA. Across 54 Vbeta and 13 Jbeta, immunoSEQ multiplex PCR amplified TCR beta CDR3. TCRdb reanalysed the immunoSEQ multiplex PCR reads using MiXCR and keeps one entry per CDR3 protein. The sample lists 200,000 to 300,000 distinct CDR3 sequences; about 96% were seen once. As to this clonotype: Its target is not known.

The sample taken for sequencing was CD4+ T cells from PBMCs. V is TRBV30 and J is TRBJ1-5; perhaps TRBD1 as D (5 bases). This clonotype was obtained from a human donor with Susac syndrome. The CDR3 region has the DNA TGTGCCTGGAGTAGGCAGGGTGATCAGCCCCAGCATTTT. Translated: CAWSRQGDQPQHF.